Described below is a single TCR beta chain sequence and its context. Its antigen remains unidentified. No base quality values were provided; no much bigger clone lies one nucleotide off. This entry comes from a study of control samples from healthy donors and cancer patients (TCRdb year 2020). After removal of 2 bases from V and 3 bases from J, the junction retains 6 bases not matched to a gene. The CDR3 holds 16 amino acids from the cysteine to the phenylalanine. The DNA shown is the 48-base CDR3, in frame from base 1. The germline V gene encodes CDR1 SGHNT and CDR2 YYREEE (reference sequence). Library preparation used the immunoSEQ multiplex PCR assay. TCRdb stores this immuneACCESS table with in-frame sequences only. Part of the clones is absent; in the studies checked, under half of the shortfall reflects unresolved V genes, and no reason is known for the rest. The sample table records 40,000 to 50,000 clones; roughly 92% of these occur just once. 20% to 30% of the sample comes from the top ten.

The V and J segments used are TRBV5-4 and TRBJ2-3, and 10 junction bases match TRBD1. The clonotype originates from a woman aged 45 to 65 with head and neck cancer. Sequencing used PBMCs. The DNA sequence is as follows: TGTGCCAGCAGCTTCAGGGACAGGGGTCAGACAGATACGCAGTATTTT. Its product reads: CASSFRDRGQTDTQYF.